The rows below give T cell receptor beta chains drawn from one sample of a study of T cells in Graves' hyperthyroidism and ophthalmopathy. In TCRdb, the multiplex PCR reads were re-called with MiXCR into one record per CDR3 protein. Among about 530,000 distinct CDR3 sequences, 15% to 20% were seen once, and the ten largest hold approximately 18%. Material for sequencing was blood. The receptors come from a young woman with Graves' ophthalmopathy. Both conserved end residues are part of each CDR3. The D gene is left open where the match is weak. Expanded clones get a size class; other rows say once, few or many, or leave the size out.

V gene	D gene	clone size	J gene	CDR3 DNA	CDR3 protein
TRBV5-1	.	many	TRBJ1-1	TGCGCCAGCAGCTCCCTGGACGGACCCGCCACTGAAGCTTTCTTT	CASSSLDGPATEAFF
TRBV27	TRBD2	many	TRBJ2-7	TGTGCCAGCAGTCCCTCAACAAGCGGGGATCTCTCCTACGAGCAGTACTTC	CASSPSTSGDLSYEQYF
TRBV18	.	.	TRBJ1-4	TGTGCCAGCTCGGGGCTGACTGGCACTAATGAAAAACTGTTTTTT	CASSGLTGTNEKLFF
TRBV28	TRBD1	many	TRBJ2-7	TGTGCCAGCAGTCCAGACAGGGACGGAGTATACGAGCAGTACTTC	CASSPDRDGVYEQYF
TRBV15	.	.	TRBJ1-5	TGTGCCACCAGCCGCCTCCGGGATCAGCCCCAGCATTTT	CATSRLRDQPQHF
TRBV7-3	.	many	TRBJ2-3	TGTGCCAGCAGCCCCACGGCAGGTGGAGATACGCAGTATTTT	CASSPTAGGDTQYF
TRBV28	.	many	TRBJ1-2	TGTGCCAGCAGTCCACACAGGGACCGGGGCTACACCTTC	CASSPHRDRGYTF
TRBV27	TRBD2	few	TRBJ2-1	TGTGCCAGCAGTTCTTACGGGACTAACCCCTACAATGAGCAGTTCTTC	CASSSYGTNPYNEQFF
TRBV11-2	.	many	TRBJ1-2	TGTGCCAGCAGCCCCACAGGGAGCGGCTACACCTTC	CASSPTGSGYTF
TRBV9	TRBD1	.	TRBJ2-7	TGTGCCAGCAGCGTAGGGACAGGGGACGAGCAGTCCTTC	CASSVGTGDEQSF
TRBV2	.	few	TRBJ2-2	TGTGCCAGCAGTAGGTGGGTGGGCACCGGGGAGCTGTTTTTT	CASSRWVGTGELFF
TRBV13	.	few	TRBJ2-7	TGTGCCAGCAGCCCAGGAGGGACTGACTACGAGCAGTACTTC	CASSPGGTDYEQYF
TRBV6-2/TRBV6-3	.	.	TRBJ1-1	TGTGCCATCATGGGCAGGTCAAGCGGTACTGAAGCTTTCTTT	CAIMGRSSGTEAFF
TRBV2	.	many	TRBJ2-1	TGTGCCTCCCTAGAGTATGAGCAGTTCTTC	CASLEYEQFF
TRBV20-1	.	.	TRBJ2-5	TGCAGTGCTCGAAGACAGGTGGGGAACCAGTACTTC	CSARRQVGNQYF